Listed below are T cell receptor beta chains from one sample, sequenced in a study of cytomegalovirus exposure and HLA in healthy donors. Libraries were prepared by immunoSEQ multiplex PCR; TCRdb keeps only in-frame clonotypes and omits some of them. This repertoire shows fewer than 150,000 clones, roughly 74% found once; its top ten account for roughly 6%. Sequenced: PBMCs. The receptors were gathered from a woman aged 40 to 50 in good health and CMV-seropositive. CDR3s include the opening cysteine and the closing phenylalanine or tryptophan. A D gene is named only where the DNA matches it firmly. Not every row has a clone size; where given, it reads once, few, many or a size class.

D gene	J gene	V gene	clone size	CDR3 DNA	CDR3 protein
NA	TRBJ2-5	TRBV28	NA	TGTGCCAGCAGTTTAAGCCAACCCCAAGAGACCCAGTACTTC	CASSLSQPQETQYF
NA	TRBJ2-2	TRBV5-8	few	TGTGCCAGCAGCTTCCGGGTTTTCGACACCGGGGAGCTGTTTTTT	CASSFRVFDTGELFF
TRBD2	TRBJ2-5	TRBV27	NA	TGTGCCAGCAGCTTAGGGGCTAAAGCGGGGGGTGTGACCCAGTACTTC	CASSLGAKAGGVTQYF
NA	TRBJ2-7	TRBV21-1	NA	TGTGCCAGCGAGAGACGCCACAGGGGATACGAGCAGTACTTC	CASERRHRGYEQYF
TRBD1	TRBJ2-1	TRBV11-3	once	TGTGCCAGCCAGGGGGCTAATGAGCAGTTCTTC	CASQGANEQFF
NA	TRBJ2-1	TRBV6-5	NA	TGTGCCAGCAGTTACTCGACCAGGGCTCTGAATGAGCAGTTCTTC	CASSYSTRALNEQFF
NA	TRBJ2-7	TRBV28	few	TGTGCCAGCACGCCCCCGGTAGCGGAGACCTCCTACGAGCAGTACTTC	CASTPPVAETSYEQYF
TRBD1	TRBJ2-4	TRBV19	NA	TGTGCCAGTAGCAACGAACGACAGGGGGCGACCAAAAACATTCAGTACTTC	CASSNERQGATKNIQYF
NA	TRBJ2-3	TRBV7-3	NA	TGTGCCAGCAGCTCTACCGGGAAACGGGCAGATACGCAGTATTTT	CASSSTGKRADTQYF
TRBD2	TRBJ2-1	TRBV5-1	once	TGCGCCAGCAAGCGGGTAGCGGGAGAGGATGAGCAGTTCTTC	CASKRVAGEDEQFF
NA	TRBJ1-1	TRBV6-5	few	TGTGCCAGCAGCCTCGGACAGTCTGAAGCTTTCTTT	CASSLGQSEAFF
NA	TRBJ2-5	TRBV11-3	NA	TGTGCCAGCAGACAGGGTTGGGAGACCCAGTACTTC	CASRQGWETQYF
TRBD1	TRBJ1-4	TRBV11-2	NA	TGTGCCAGCAGCTTGTCGACAGGGTGGGAAAAACTGTTTTTT	CASSLSTGWEKLFF
TRBD2	TRBJ2-2	TRBV25-1	NA	TGTGCCAGCTCGCCGGGACTAGCGGCGAACACCGGGGAGCTGTTTTTT	CASSPGLAANTGELFF
NA	TRBJ1-6	TRBV6-1	NA	TGTGCCAGCAGTGAAGGTGGGGGCAGCTCCTATAATTCACCCCTCCACTTT	CASSEGGGSSYNSPLHF
NA	TRBJ2-2	TRBV6-1	NA	TGTGCCAGCAGGGAAGATCCGAGACAGAACCCGGCCGGGGAGCTGTTTTTT	CASREDPRQNPAGELFF
TRBD1	TRBJ2-7	TRBV5-1	NA	TGCGCCAGCAGCTTGGACCAGGGGGCTGGGTGGAACGAGCAGTACTTC	CASSLDQGAGWNEQYF
TRBD1	TRBJ2-5	TRBV5-4	NA	TGTGCCAGCAGCTCTTTCAAAACAGGGGGGACGATCAGAGAGACCCAGTACTTC	CASSSFKTGGTIRETQYF
NA	TRBJ2-3	TRBV13	NA	TGTGCCAGCAGCTTAGGAAGCGGGGATACGCAGTATTTT	CASSLGSGDTQYF
TRBD2	TRBJ2-5	TRBV11-2	NA	TGTGCCAGCAGCTTAGCCTCTAGCGGGCAAGAGACCCAGTACTTC	CASSLASSGQETQYF
TRBD1	TRBJ1-1	TRBV6-5	NA	TGTGCCAGCACTCGGGTGACAGGGGGGGTCACTGAAGCTTTCTTT	CASTRVTGGVTEAFF
TRBD1	TRBJ2-7	TRBV28	once	TGTGCCAGCACCACAGGGGGGAGGGAGCAGTACTTC	CASTTGGREQYF
NA	TRBJ2-1	TRBV7-9	NA	TGTGCCAGCAGCTCCGCAGGTGAGCAGTTCTTC	CASSSAGEQFF
NA	TRBJ2-1	TRBV29-1	NA	TGCAGCGTTGGGCTGAATGAGCAGTTCTTC	CSVGLNEQFF
NA	TRBJ2-5	TRBV5-1	NA	TGCGCCAGCAGCTTGGACGTTAGCCCGGGCCAAGAGACCCAGTACTTC	CASSLDVSPGQETQYF
NA	TRBJ2-3	TRBV28	once	TGTGCCAGCAGGGGAGCGGGACACACAGATACGCAGTATTTT	CASRGAGHTDTQYF
TRBD2	TRBJ2-5	TRBV7-9	NA	TGTGCCAGCAGCTTAGTCGCTCTAGCGGAAGAGACCCAGTACTTC	CASSLVALAEETQYF
NA	TRBJ1-2	TRBV6-1	NA	TGTGCCAGCACTCTCACGGGGGTCCCCTATGGCTACACCTTC	CASTLTGVPYGYTF
TRBD1	TRBJ2-7	TRBV19	NA	TGTGCCAGTAGTGCCCGAGGACAGGGGAGGCCCTACGAGCAGTACTTC	CASSARGQGRPYEQYF
TRBD1	TRBJ1-5	TRBV28	NA	TGTGCCAGCAGTTTATCGGGACAGATACAATATAGCAATCAGCCCCAGCATTTT	CASSLSGQIQYSNQPQHF
TRBD1	TRBJ1-2	TRBV11-2	NA	TGTGCCAGCAGCCGTACAGGGGTGGATGGCTACACCTTC	CASSRTGVDGYTF
TRBD1	TRBJ2-3	TRBV11-2	NA	TGTGCCAGCAGCCGAGACAGGGCCACAGATACGCAGTATTTT	CASSRDRATDTQYF
NA	TRBJ2-1	TRBV4-2	NA	TGTGCCAGCAGCTTTCGAGGGGGGGTGTTCTACAATGAGCAGTTCTTC	CASSFRGGVFYNEQFF
NA	TRBJ2-1	TRBV7-9	once	TGTGCCAGCAGCGGGACAGGACTAGCGCCAAATGAGCAGTTCTTC	CASSGTGLAPNEQFF
NA	TRBJ2-1	TRBV9	few	TGTGCCAGCAGCTCCGTCGGGGAGCCCTACAATGAGCAGTTCTTC	CASSSVGEPYNEQFF
NA	TRBJ2-7	TRBV9	NA	TGTGCCAGCAGCTCGGGAACCTCCTACGAGCAGTACTTC	CASSSGTSYEQYF
TRBD2	TRBJ2-3	TRBV12-5	NA	TGTGCTAGTGGCCTGGGACTAGCGAGCACAGATACGCAGTATTTT	CASGLGLASTDTQYF
NA	TRBJ2-1	TRBV18	NA	TGTGCCAGCTCACCTCGGCCGGGGGGCGCGTGGAATGAGCAGTTCTTC	CASSPRPGGAWNEQFF
TRBD1	TRBJ2-2	TRBV5-4	NA	TGTGCCAGCAGCAAGACAGGGTTGCACACCGGGGAGCTGTTTTTT	CASSKTGLHTGELFF
NA	TRBJ1-5	TRBV20-1	NA	TGCAGTGCGGCGGGAACTCAGCCCCAGCATTTT	CSAAGTQPQHF
TRBD2	TRBJ2-1	TRBV11-3	NA	TGTGCCAGCAGCTCTCCGGGACTAGCGGGACGGGGGGAGCAGTTCTTC	CASSSPGLAGRGEQFF
NA	TRBJ2-5	TRBV18	NA	TGTGCCAGCTCACCGGGGACTTTGGAGACCCAGTACTTC	CASSPGTLETQYF
NA	TRBJ2-1	TRBV4-1	NA	TGCGCCAGCAGCCTCGGGGAAGCGCCATACAATGAGCAGTTCTTC	CASSLGEAPYNEQFF